This is a list of T cell receptor beta chains from one sample in a study of CDR3 diversity in severe acne. TCRdb re-called the PCR reads with MiXCR, one entry per CDR3 protein. The table shows some 84,000 distinct CDR3 sequences, with roughly half occurring only once. Material for sequencing was blood. These receptors were taken from a male donor in good health, serving as a control. Both conserved end residues are part of each CDR3. A D gene is named only where the DNA matches it firmly. Clone size, where shown, is once, few, many, or a class for clones that have expanded.

d_call	v_call	clone_size	j_call	cdr3_aa	cdr3_nt
TRBD1	TRBV6-1	NA	TRBJ2-7	CASSYGQGAYEQYF	TGTGCCAGCAGTTACGGGCAGGGGGCTTACGAGCAGTACTTC
NA	TRBV2	NA	TRBJ1-3	CASSVQGTQPQHFGDGTRLSIYF	NA
TRBD1	TRBV3-1	many	TRBJ2-2	CASSHGTGEGHGELFF	TGTGCCAGCAGCCATGGGACAGGGGAGGGTCACGGGGAGCTGTTTTTT
NA	TRBV28	NA	TRBJ1-5	CASSSSGRSVRGNQPQHF	TGTGCCAGCAGTTCCTCAGGCAGGTCCGTGCGGGGCAATCAGCCCCAGCATTTT
NA	TRBV9	NA	TRBJ1-6	CASSQEGGSPLHF	TGTGCCAGCAGCCAAGAAGGGGGTTCACCCCTCCACTTT
NA	TRBV2	NA	TRBJ2-1	CASSEAGYRSEQFF	TGTGCCAGCAGTGAAGCAGGGTATAGGAGTGAGCAGTTCTTC
NA	TRBV12-3/TRBV12-4	few	TRBJ1-5	CASSLRGGKNQPQHF	TGTGCCAGCAGTTTGAGGGGGGGGAAAAATCAGCCCCAGCATTTT
TRBD1	TRBV18	few	TRBJ1-5	CASQFQGADQPQHF	TGTGCCAGCCAGTTTCAGGGGGCGGATCAGCCCCAGCATTTT
NA	TRBV5-6	NA	TRBJ1-2	CASSVGLSYGYTF	TGTGCCAGCAGCGTTGGACTGAGCTATGGCTACACCTTC
TRBD2	TRBV20-1	medium-sized	TRBJ2-1	CSASLGSGEYNEQFF	TGCAGTGCTAGTCTCGGTAGCGGGGAGTACAATGAGCAGTTCTTC
NA	TRBV7-3	once	TRBJ2-7	CASSPTGTYEQYF	TGTGCCAGCAGCCCAACAGGGACCTACGAGCAGTACTTC
NA	TRBV10-3	NA	TRBJ1-5	CASSSSGTNSNQPQHF	TGTGCCAGCAGTTCCTCCGGGACGAATAGCAATCAGCCCCAGCATTTC
NA	TRBV24-1	few	TRBJ1-2	CATSDFKDGTRGYTF	TGTGCCACCAGTGATTTTAAGGACGGAACACGGGGCTACACCTTC
TRBD1	TRBV7-9	NA	TRBJ1-4	CASSQGQATSNEKLFF	TGTGCCAGCAGCCAGGGACAGGCCACGTCTAATGAAAAACTGTTTTTT
TRBD1	TRBV6-4	many	TRBJ1-5	CASSPTGGSGNQPQHF	TGTGCCAGCAGTCCCACAGGGGGCTCGGGCAATCAGCCCCAGCATTTT
NA	TRBV29-1	NA	TRBJ2-6	CSILESGYGANVLTF	TGCAGCATATTGGAATCGGGTTATGGGGCCAACGTCCTGACTTTC
TRBD1	TRBV20-1	many	TRBJ2-7	CSARRTGVYEQYF	TGCAGTGCTAGAAGGACAGGAGTTTACGAGCAGTACTTC
TRBD1	TRBV12-3/TRBV12-4	NA	TRBJ2-1	CASSARQGAWNEQFF	TGTGCCAGCAGTGCGCGACAGGGGGCGTGGAATGAGCAGTTCTTC
NA	TRBV2	many	TRBJ1-4	CASSATASSTNEKLFF	TGTGCCAGCAGTGCGACAGCCTCTTCAACTAATGAAAAACTGTTTTTT
NA	TRBV5-5	many	TRBJ2-7	CASRGTGTYEQYF	TGTGCCAGCAGGGGCACAGGAACCTACGAGCAGTACTTC
NA	TRBV9	once	TRBJ2-7	CASSGVVEQYF	TGTGCCAGCAGCGGGGTAGTCGAGCAGTACTTC
NA	TRBV5-1	NA	TRBJ2-7	CASSFGAGAYEQYF	TGCGCCAGCAGCTTCGGAGCGGGTGCCTACGAGCAGTACTTC
NA	TRBV7-8	NA	TRBJ1-1	CASSLWSWQGAFF	TGTGCCAGCAGCTTATGGTCGTGGCAGGGAGCTTTCTTT
NA	TRBV24-1	NA	TRBJ2-7	CATSPQVSGEQYF	TGTGCCACCAGTCCCCAGGTTTCAGGCGAGCAGTACTTC
NA	TRBV12-5	NA	TRBJ2-5	CASGLGPIGGRGRGETQYF	TGTGCTAGTGGTTTGGGACCAATAGGGGGTCGAGGGAGGGGAGAGACCCAGTACTTC
TRBD1	TRBV4-1	few	TRBJ2-7	CASRPIGQAKQYF	TGCGCCAGCAGGCCAATAGGACAGGCGAAGCAGTACTTC
TRBD2	TRBV12-3/TRBV12-4	many	TRBJ2-1	CASSSGTKSYNEQFF	TGTGCCAGCAGTTCCGGGACTAAGTCCTACAATGAGCAGTTCTTC
NA	TRBV19	few	TRBJ1-5	CASSIATEDQPQHF	TGTGCCAGTAGTATAGCGACAGAAGATCAGCCCCAGCATTTT
NA	TRBV7-9	NA	TRBJ1-1	CASSLVTEAFF	TGTGCCAGCAGCTTAGTTACCGAAGCTTTCTTT
NA	TRBV28	NA	TRBJ2-7	CASSLFPGNHDEQYF	TGTGCCAGCAGTCTATTCCCCGGCAACCACGACGAGCAGTACTTC